Described below is a single T cell receptor beta chain sequence and its context. Some clones are missing from TCRdb's copy, which holds only in-frame ones; the method was immunoSEQ multiplex PCR. The data show 250,000 to 300,000 clones, with under 90% seen just once and 15% to 19% held by the top ten. The sample belongs to a study of blood T cell repertoires in COVID-19. The CDR3 has 11 amino acids. Germline V lookup: CDR1 LGHDT, CDR2 YNNKEL (reference sequence). V shed 6 bases and J 11 bases; nucleotides not matched to a gene: 7. V is TRBV3-1 (or the pseudogene TRBV3-2) and J is TRBJ2-7, with 7 bases aligning to TRBD1. Sequenced: PBMCs or T cells enriched from blood (not recorded which). The clonotype originates from a man between 18 and 35 years old who had recovered from COVID-19. The CDR3 bases are TGTGCCAGCAGTAGTGGACAGGTGAAGTACTTC. This translates into CASSSGQVKYF.